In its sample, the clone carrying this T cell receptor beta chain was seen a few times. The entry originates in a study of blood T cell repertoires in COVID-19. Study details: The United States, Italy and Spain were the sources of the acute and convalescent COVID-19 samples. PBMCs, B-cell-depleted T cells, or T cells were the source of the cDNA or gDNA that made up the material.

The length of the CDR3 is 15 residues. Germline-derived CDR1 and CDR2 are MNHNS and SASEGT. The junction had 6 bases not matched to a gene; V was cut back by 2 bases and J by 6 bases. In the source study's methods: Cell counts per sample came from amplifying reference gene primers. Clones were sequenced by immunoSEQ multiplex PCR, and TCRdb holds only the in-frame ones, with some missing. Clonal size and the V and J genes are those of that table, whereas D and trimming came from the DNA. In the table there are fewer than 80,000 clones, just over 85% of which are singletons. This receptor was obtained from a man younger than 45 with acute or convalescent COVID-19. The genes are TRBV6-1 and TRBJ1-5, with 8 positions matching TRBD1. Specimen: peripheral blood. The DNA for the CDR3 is TGTGCCAGCAGTGAAACCAGGGGGCTGGGTCAGCCCCAGCATTTT. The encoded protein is CASSETRGLGQPQHF.